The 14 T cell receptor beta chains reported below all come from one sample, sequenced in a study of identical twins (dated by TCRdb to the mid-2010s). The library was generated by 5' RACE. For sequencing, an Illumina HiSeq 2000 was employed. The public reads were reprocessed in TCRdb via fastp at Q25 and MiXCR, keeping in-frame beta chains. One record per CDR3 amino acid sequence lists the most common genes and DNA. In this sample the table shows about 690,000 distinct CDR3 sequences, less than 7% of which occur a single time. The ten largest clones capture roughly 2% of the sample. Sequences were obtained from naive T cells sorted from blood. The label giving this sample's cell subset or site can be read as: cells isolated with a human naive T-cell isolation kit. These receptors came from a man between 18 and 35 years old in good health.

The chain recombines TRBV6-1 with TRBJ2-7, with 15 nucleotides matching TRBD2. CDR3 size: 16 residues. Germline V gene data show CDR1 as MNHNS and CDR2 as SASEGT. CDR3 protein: CASSHGTSGRSCEQYV. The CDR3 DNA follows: TGTGCCAGCAGTCATGGGACTAGCGGGAGGTCCTGCGAGCAGTACGTC.

The CDR3 region is CSANRQQPTDTQYF. The CDR3 DNA is TGCAGTGCGAACCGACAGCAACCCACAGATACGCAGTATTTT. The chain is built from TRBV20-1 and TRBJ2-3, with a possible D match to TRBD1 (5 bases). Deletions cut 6 bases from V and 2 bases from J, with 15 bases between. CDR3 length: 14 residues. Germline lookup yields CDR1 DFQATT and CDR2 SNEGSKA (reference sequence).

CDR3 sequence: CASSYRTGAMNTEAFF. The DNA for the CDR3 is TGTGCCAGCAGTTACCGGACAGGGGCTATGAACACTGAAGCTTTCTTT. The J gene is TRBJ1-1, the V gene TRBV6-5; 9 positions agree with TRBD1. The ends lost 2 bases at V and 0 bases at J; junction bases unmatched: 4. The CDR3 spans 16 residues. Per germline, CDR1 MNHEY and CDR2 SVGAGI.

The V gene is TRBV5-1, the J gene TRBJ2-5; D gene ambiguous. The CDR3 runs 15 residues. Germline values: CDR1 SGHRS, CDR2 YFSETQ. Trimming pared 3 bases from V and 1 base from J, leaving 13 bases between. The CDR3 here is CASSWSIGSQETQYF. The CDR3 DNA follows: TGCGCCAGCAGCTGGAGCATAGGCAGCCAAGAGACCCAGTACTTC.

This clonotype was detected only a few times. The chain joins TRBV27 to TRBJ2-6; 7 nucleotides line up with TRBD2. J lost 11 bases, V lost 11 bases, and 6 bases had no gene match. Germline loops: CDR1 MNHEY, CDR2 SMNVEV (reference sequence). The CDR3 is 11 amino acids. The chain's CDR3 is CASRRGDVLTF. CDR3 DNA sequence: TGTGCCTCAAGACGGGGGGACGTCCTGACTTTC.

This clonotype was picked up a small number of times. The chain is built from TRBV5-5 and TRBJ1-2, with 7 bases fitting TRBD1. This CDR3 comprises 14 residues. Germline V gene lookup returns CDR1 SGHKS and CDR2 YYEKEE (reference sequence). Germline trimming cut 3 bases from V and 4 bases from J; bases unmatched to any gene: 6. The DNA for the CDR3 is TGTGCCAGCAGCTCCCTGAGGGACAGCTATGGCTACACCTTC. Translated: CASSSLRDSYGYTF.

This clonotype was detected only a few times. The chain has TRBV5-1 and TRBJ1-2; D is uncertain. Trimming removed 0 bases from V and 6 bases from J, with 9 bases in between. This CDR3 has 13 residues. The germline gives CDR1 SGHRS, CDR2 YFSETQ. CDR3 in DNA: TGCGCCAGCAGCTTGGAAGAGGGCCATGGCTACACCTTC. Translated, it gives CASSLEEGHGYTF. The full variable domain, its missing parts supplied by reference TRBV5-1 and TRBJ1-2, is KAGVTQTPRYLIKTRGQQVTLSCSPISGHRSVSWYQQTPGQGLQFLFEYFSETQRNKGNFPGRFSGRQFSNSRSEMNVSTLELGDSALYLCASSLEEGHGYTFGSGTRLTVV.

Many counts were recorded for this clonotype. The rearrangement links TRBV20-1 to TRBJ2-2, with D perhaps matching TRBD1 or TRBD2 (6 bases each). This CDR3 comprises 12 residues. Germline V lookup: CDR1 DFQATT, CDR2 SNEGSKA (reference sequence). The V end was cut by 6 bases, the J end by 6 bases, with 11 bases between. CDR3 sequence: CSARRGPGELFF. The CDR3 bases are TGCAGTGCCCGTCGGGGGCCCGGGGAGCTGTTTTTT.

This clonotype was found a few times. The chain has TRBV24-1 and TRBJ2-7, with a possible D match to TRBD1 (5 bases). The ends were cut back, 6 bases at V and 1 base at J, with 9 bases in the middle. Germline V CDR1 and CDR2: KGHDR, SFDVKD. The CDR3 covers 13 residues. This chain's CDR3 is CATSNRFSYEQYF. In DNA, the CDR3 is TGTGCCACCAGTAACAGGTTTTCCTACGAGCAGTACTTC.

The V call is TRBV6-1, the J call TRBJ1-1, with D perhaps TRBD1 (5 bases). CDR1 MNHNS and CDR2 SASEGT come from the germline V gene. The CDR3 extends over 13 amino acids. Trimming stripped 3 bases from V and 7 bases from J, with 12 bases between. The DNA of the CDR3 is TGTGCCAGCAGTGAGGGCGGCAGGGATGAAGCTTTCTTT. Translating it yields CASSEGGRDEAFF.

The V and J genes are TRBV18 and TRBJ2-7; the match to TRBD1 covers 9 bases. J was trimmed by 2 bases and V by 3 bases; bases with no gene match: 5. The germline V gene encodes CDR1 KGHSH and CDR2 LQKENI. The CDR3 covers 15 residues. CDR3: CASSPSGQGTYEQYV. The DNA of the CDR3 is TGTGCCAGCTCACCTTCTGGACAGGGGACCTACGAGCAGTACGTC.

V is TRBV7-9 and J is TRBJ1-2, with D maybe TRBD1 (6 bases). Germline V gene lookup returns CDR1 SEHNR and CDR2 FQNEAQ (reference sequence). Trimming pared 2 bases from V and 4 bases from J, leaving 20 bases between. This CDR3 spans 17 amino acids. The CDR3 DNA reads TGTGCCAGCAGCTTACAATCAACGGACAGATGGGGCTATGGCTACACCTTC. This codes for CASSLQSTDRWGYGYTF. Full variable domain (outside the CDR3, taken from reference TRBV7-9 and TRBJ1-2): DTGVSQNPRHKITKRGQNVTFRCDPISEHNRLYWYRQTLGQGPEFLTYFQNEAQLEKSRLLSDRFSAERPKGSFSTLEIQRTEQGDSAMYLCASSLQSTDRWGYGYTFGSGTRLTVV.

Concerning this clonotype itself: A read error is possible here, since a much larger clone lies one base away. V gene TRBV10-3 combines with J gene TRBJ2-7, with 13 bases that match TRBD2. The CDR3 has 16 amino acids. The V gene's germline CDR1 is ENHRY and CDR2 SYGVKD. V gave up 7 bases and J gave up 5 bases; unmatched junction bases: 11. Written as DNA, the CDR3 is TGTGCCATCACCTCAGGACTAGCGGGAGTTCAGCACGAGCAGTACTTC. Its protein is CAITSGLAGVQHEQYF.

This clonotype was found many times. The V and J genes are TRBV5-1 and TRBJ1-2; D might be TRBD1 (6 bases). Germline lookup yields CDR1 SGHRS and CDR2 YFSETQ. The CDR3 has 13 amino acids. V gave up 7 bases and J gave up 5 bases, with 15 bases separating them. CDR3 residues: CASQETGSYGYTF. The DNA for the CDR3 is TGCGCCAGCCAAGAGACAGGATCATATGGCTACACCTTC.